Reported below is one TCR beta chain. This sample is part of a study of blood T cell repertoires in COVID-19. Looking at the study overall: COVID-19 samples, acute and convalescent, were from the United States, Italy and Spain. T cells, B-cell-depleted T cells, or PBMCs provided the cDNA or gDNA that served as material.

CDR1 and CDR2 from the germline V gene are MGHDK and SYGVNS. Trimming cost V 1 base and J 6 bases, with 3 bases left between them. The CDR3 runs 11 residues. In the original processing: The authors estimated nucleated cell counts from reference gene primer amplification. The data were produced by immunoSEQ multiplex PCR, yet TCRdb's version contains in-frame clones alone and is incomplete. V and J calls and clone size are those listed in that table; D and trimming were worked out from the DNA. The sample records tens of thousands of clones, roughly 90% being singletons. The sequence was collected from a human donor in a cohort sampled during active COVID-19. The sequenced sample consisted of peripheral blood. V and J are TRBV25-1 and TRBJ1-1; D call uncertain. The CDR3 DNA follows: TGTGCCAGCAGTGAATCGGCTGAAGCTTTCTTT. Its protein is CASSESAEAFF.